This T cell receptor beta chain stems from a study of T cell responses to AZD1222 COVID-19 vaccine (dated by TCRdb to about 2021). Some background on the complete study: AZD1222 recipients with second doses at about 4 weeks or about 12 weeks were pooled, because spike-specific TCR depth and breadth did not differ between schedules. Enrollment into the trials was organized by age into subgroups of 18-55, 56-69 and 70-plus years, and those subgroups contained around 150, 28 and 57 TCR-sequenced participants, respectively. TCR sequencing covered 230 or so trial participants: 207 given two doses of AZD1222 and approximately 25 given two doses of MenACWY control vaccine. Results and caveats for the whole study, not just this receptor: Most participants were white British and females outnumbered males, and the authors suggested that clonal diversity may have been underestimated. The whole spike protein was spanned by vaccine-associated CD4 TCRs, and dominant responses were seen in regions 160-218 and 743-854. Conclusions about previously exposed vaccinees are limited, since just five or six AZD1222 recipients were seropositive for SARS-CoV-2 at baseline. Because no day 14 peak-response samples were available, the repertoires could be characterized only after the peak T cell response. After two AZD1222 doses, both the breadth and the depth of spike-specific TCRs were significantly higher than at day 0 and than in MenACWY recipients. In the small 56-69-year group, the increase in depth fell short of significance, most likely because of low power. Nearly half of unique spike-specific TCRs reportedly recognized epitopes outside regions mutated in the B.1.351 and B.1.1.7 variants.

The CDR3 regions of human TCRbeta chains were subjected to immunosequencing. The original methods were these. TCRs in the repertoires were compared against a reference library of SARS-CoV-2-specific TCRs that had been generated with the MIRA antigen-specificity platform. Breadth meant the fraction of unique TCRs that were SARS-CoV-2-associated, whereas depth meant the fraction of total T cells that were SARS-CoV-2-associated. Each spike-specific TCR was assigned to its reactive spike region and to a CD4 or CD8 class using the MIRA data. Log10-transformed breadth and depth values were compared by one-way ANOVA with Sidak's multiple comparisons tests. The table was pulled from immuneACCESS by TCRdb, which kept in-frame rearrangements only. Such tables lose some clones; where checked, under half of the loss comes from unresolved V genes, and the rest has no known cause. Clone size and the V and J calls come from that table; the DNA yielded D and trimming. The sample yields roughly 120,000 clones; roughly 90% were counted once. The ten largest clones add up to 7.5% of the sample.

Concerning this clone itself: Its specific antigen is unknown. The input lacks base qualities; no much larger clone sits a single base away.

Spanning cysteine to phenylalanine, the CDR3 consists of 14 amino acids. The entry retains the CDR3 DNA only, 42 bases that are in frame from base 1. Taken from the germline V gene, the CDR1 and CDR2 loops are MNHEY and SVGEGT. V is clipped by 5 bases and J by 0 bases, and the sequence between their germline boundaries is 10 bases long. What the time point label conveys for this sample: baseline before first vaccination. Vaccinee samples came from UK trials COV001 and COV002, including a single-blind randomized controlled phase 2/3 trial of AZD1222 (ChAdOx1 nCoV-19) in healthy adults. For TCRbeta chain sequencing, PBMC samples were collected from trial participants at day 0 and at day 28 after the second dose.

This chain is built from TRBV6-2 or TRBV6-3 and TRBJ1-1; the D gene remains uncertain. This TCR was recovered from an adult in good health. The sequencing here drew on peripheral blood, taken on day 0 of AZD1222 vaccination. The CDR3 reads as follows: CASSPIDVNTEAFF. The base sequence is TGTGCCAGCAGTCCAATCGACGTGAACACTGAAGCTTTCTTT.